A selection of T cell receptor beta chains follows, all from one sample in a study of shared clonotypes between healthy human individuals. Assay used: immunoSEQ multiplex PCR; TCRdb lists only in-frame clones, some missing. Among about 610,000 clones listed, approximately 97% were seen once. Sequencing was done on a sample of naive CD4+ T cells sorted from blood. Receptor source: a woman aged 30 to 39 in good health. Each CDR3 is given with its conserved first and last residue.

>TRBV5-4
CASSLVRTSGNNEQFF
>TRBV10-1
CASRALRRQGANYGYTF
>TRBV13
CASSARRTVGEQFF
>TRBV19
CASSIDSGAYEQYF
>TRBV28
CASSLRLNQPQHF
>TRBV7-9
CASSPGTSGSADTQYF
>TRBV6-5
CASSFSGELNTEAFF
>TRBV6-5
CASSWDRASQETQYF
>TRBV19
CASSNWNPSGNTIYF
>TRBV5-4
CASSFGLAGGEETQYF
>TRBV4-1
CASSRGQGPSTMSYEQYF
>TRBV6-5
CASNLRSWTDTQYF
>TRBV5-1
CASKLQETQYF
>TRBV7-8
CASSSNVGGNEKLFF
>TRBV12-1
CASSFSSGVYNEQFF
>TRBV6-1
CASTQPHYNEQFF
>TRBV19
CASSLQGNTEAFF
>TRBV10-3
CAIKETSTYEQYF
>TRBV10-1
CAFVLGTQYF
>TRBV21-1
CASSYQTAKNAYEQYF
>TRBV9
CASSVGDRSYYNEQFF
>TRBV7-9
CASSPDSPGSPYNEQFF
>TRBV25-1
CASSEKRGTGETQYF
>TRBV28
CASIYFGLGNTEAFF
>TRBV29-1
CSVVLPTDTQYF
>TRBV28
CASSFALAGGTYEQYF
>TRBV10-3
CAISESGGTDTQYF
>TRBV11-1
CASSQDRGSSYNEQFF
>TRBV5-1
CASSLPGLANEQFF
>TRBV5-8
CASTSSVDARGVWGANVLTF
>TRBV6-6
CASSRGATYGYTF
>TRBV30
CAQRGPTQYF
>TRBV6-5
CASSYSRRGHEQYF
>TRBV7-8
CASSLLKGTLGGYTF
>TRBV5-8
CASSPRGFGQPQHF
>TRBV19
CASSLGYDPGANVLTF
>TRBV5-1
CASSLAGFTDTQYF